This TCR beta chain derives from a study of cytomegalovirus exposure and HLA in healthy donors. The PCR was carried out with 60 Vbeta primers and 13 Jbeta primers. Here immunoSEQ multiplex PCR was the method, and the copy in TCRdb shows in-frame clones only, minus some. This sample has under 200,000 clones, with around four fifths found just once. In this sample, this clone turned up a few times. The CDR3 runs to 15 residues. The V segment lost 0 bases and the J segment 9 bases; nucleotides outside the gene matches: 8. CDR1 is SGHDN and CDR2 is FVKESK in the germline V gene. The receptor was derived from a man aged 25-45 years in good health and CMV-seronegative. The chain recombines TRBV14 with TRBJ2-1; 7 bases are a match to TRBD2. Sequencing was performed on PBMCs. The CDR3 loop reads CASSQESSGGGEQFF. CDR3 in DNA: TGTGCCAGCAGCCAAGAAAGTTCTGGGGGGGGTGAGCAGTTCTTC.